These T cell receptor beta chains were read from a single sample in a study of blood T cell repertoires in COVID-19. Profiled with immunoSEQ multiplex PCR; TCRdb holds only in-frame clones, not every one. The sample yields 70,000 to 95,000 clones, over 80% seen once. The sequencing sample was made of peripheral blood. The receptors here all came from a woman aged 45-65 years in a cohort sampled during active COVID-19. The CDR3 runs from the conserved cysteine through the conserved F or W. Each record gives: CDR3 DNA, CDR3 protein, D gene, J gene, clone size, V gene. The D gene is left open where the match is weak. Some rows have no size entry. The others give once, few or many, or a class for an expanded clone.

DNA: TGTGCCAGCAGCCAAGTGCGGGGCTCCTACAATGAGCAGTTCTTC; CDR3: CASSQVRGSYNEQFF; D: -; J: TRBJ2-1; size: -; V: TRBV3-1/TRBV3-2
DNA: TGTGCCAGCAGCTCGACTAGCGGGAGTCAAGAGACCCAGTACTTC; CDR3: CASSSTSGSQETQYF; D: TRBD2; J: TRBJ2-5; size: -; V: TRBV5-4
DNA: TGTGCCAGCAGCTTGGGGACAAAGGGTTCTGGAAACACCATATATTTT; CDR3: CASSLGTKGSGNTIYF; D: -; J: TRBJ1-3; size: -; V: TRBV7-8
DNA: TGCGCCAGCAGCTTGGACCGGCGGGGTCTGGATACGCAGTATTTT; CDR3: CASSLDRRGLDTQYF; D: -; J: TRBJ2-3; size: once; V: TRBV5-1
DNA: TGTGCCACCAGCCTAGCGGGGGGGGGTACGCAGTATTTT; CDR3: CATSLAGGGTQYF; D: TRBD2; J: TRBJ2-3; size: once; V: TRBV24-1
DNA: TGTGCCAGCAGTTTAGCCCCCGGGACTCAGTACTTC; CDR3: CASSLAPGTQYF; D: -; J: TRBJ2-7; size: -; V: TRBV28
DNA: TGCGCCAGCAGTCAATCGCGGCGGGAGGGCGGGTACAATGAGCAGTTCTTC; CDR3: CASSQSRREGGYNEQFF; D: TRBD2; J: TRBJ2-1; size: once; V: TRBV23-1
DNA: TGTGCCAGCAGTGTGGGCACAACCTACGAGCAGTACTTC; CDR3: CASSVGTTYEQYF; D: -; J: TRBJ2-7; size: once; V: TRBV2
DNA: TGTGCCAGCGTGGACAGGGTAGGCAATCAGCCCCAGCATTTT; CDR3: CASVDRVGNQPQHF; D: TRBD1; J: TRBJ1-5; size: -; V: TRBV27
DNA: TGTGCCAGCGGGGACTCGGATACGCAGTATTTT; CDR3: CASGDSDTQYF; D: -; J: TRBJ2-3; size: -; V: TRBV5-4
DNA: TGTGCCAGCAGCCGTAGCGGGGGTCTAGCCTACGAGCAGTACTTC; CDR3: CASSRSGGLAYEQYF; D: TRBD2; J: TRBJ2-7; size: -; V: TRBV27
DNA: TGCGCCAGCAGTGAGTCGAGACAGGGAAGGCACGAGCAGTACTTC; CDR3: CASSESRQGRHEQYF; D: TRBD1; J: TRBJ2-7; size: -; V: TRBV10-2
DNA: TGCGCCAGCAGCCTTAGACTAGCGGGGGGCGGAGATACGCAGTATTTT; CDR3: CASSLRLAGGGDTQYF; D: TRBD2; J: TRBJ2-3; size: -; V: TRBV5-1
DNA: TGTGCCAGCAGTGAACCCGGGTCTTCAAGGAACGAGCAGTACTTC; CDR3: CASSEPGSSRNEQYF; D: -; J: TRBJ2-7; size: -; V: TRBV6-1
DNA: TGTGCCAGCAGTGAAGCGGGGGTAGCGGGGAGAAATGAGCAGTTCTTC; CDR3: CASSEAGVAGRNEQFF; D: TRBD2; J: TRBJ2-1; size: -; V: TRBV6-1
DNA: TGTGCCAGCAGCTTATCGCCTAGCAAGTACTATGGCTACACCTTC; CDR3: CASSLSPSKYYGYTF; D: -; J: TRBJ1-2; size: -; V: TRBV7-2
DNA: TGTGCCAGCAGCCCGTACCCCGACAGGGGCCCCTACAATGAGCAGTTCTTC; CDR3: CASSPYPDRGPYNEQFF; D: TRBD1; J: TRBJ2-1; size: -; V: TRBV11-2
DNA: TGTGCCAGCAGCGTAATAATGAACACTGAAGCTTTCTTT; CDR3: CASSVIMNTEAFF; D: -; J: TRBJ1-1; size: few; V: TRBV9
DNA: TGTGCTAGTGGTTTGGGGGCCCGCAGTTTCTACAATGAGCAGTTCTTC; CDR3: CASGLGARSFYNEQFF; D: -; J: TRBJ2-1; size: -; V: TRBV12-5
DNA: TGTGCCAGCAGCCGGGACAGGGGGCATAATGAAAAACTGTTTTTT; CDR3: CASSRDRGHNEKLFF; D: TRBD1; J: TRBJ1-4; size: once; V: TRBV2
DNA: TGTGCCAGCAGACTAGCGGGGGGCACCTACGAGCAGTACTTC; CDR3: CASRLAGGTYEQYF; D: TRBD2; J: TRBJ2-7; size: -; V: TRBV5-4
DNA: TGTGCCACCAGCACCGGGAAGAACTATGGCTACACCTTC; CDR3: CATSTGKNYGYTF; D: -; J: TRBJ1-2; size: -; V: TRBV15
DNA: TGTGCCACAGGGGACAGGGGGGGTCAGCCCCAGCATTTT; CDR3: CATGDRGGQPQHF; D: TRBD1; J: TRBJ1-5; size: -; V: TRBV19
DNA: TGCGCCAGCAGCTTGGAGGGGGATCTTGGTGAAAAACTGTTTTTT; CDR3: CASSLEGDLGEKLFF; D: -; J: TRBJ1-4; size: -; V: TRBV5-1
DNA: TGTGCCAGCAGCTTAAACAGCGAGCAGTACTTC; CDR3: CASSLNSEQYF; D: -; J: TRBJ2-7; size: few; V: TRBV7-9
DNA: TGTGCCAGCAGTGACCCCGGGAAGCGGGAGATAGGCGAGCAGTACTTC; CDR3: CASSDPGKREIGEQYF; D: TRBD2; J: TRBJ2-7; size: -; V: TRBV6-4
DNA: TGTGCCAGCAGCTTAAAGATTGGCCCCTACGAGCAGTACTTC; CDR3: CASSLKIGPYEQYF; D: -; J: TRBJ2-7; size: -; V: TRBV11-1
DNA: TGTGCCAGCAGCCAAAGCGGGCGGATCCAAGAGACCCAGTACTTC; CDR3: CASSQSGRIQETQYF; D: -; J: TRBJ2-5; size: -; V: TRBV3-1/TRBV3-2
DNA: TGTGCCAGCAGCCGAACAGGGAGCACTGAAGCTTTCTTT; CDR3: CASSRTGSTEAFF; D: -; J: TRBJ1-1; size: once; V: TRBV25-1
DNA: TGTGCCAGCAGCTTAGTAGCCGGTAAGGGGTCCCATGAGCAGTTCTTC; CDR3: CASSLVAGKGSHEQFF; D: -; J: TRBJ2-1; size: -; V: TRBV7-8
DNA: TGTGCCAGCAGCCCCCGACAGGGCAAGGGCCTCCTGAACACTGAAGCTTTCTTT; CDR3: CASSPRQGKGLLNTEAFF; D: TRBD1; J: TRBJ1-1; size: -; V: TRBV11-2
DNA: TGCAGCGTTGAAGAAGACGCGGAGCGTGCCGGGGAGCTGTTTTTT; CDR3: CSVEEDAERAGELFF; D: -; J: TRBJ2-2; size: -; V: TRBV29-1
DNA: TGTGCCAGCAGCGTAGAGGCGGGAGGTGGCGAGCAGTACTTC; CDR3: CASSVEAGGGEQYF; D: TRBD2; J: TRBJ2-7; size: -; V: TRBV9
DNA: TGTGCTAGTGGTCTTCCGGGACAGCTCTCTGGAAACACCATATATTTT; CDR3: CASGLPGQLSGNTIYF; D: TRBD1; J: TRBJ1-3; size: few; V: TRBV12-5
DNA: TGTGCCAGCAGCAGTTCAGGGGGCAGGAACACTGAAGCTTTCTTT; CDR3: CASSSSGGRNTEAFF; D: TRBD1; J: TRBJ1-1; size: -; V: TRBV7-3
DNA: TGCGCCAGCAGCCCGGGCATGGTTACAGGGAGAAAGAACACTGAAGCTTTCTTT; CDR3: CASSPGMVTGRKNTEAFF; D: -; J: TRBJ1-1; size: -; V: TRBV4-1
DNA: TGTGCCAGTAAGGGACAGGGGGCTTCGGGCAATCAGCCCCAGCATTTT; CDR3: CASKGQGASGNQPQHF; D: TRBD1; J: TRBJ1-5; size: -; V: TRBV19
DNA: TGCGCCAGCAGCCAAGATTTTGATAGCGGGAGGACGCAGGTGGGTAAGTTCTTC; CDR3: CASSQDFDSGRTQVGKFF; D: TRBD2; J: TRBJ2-1; size: -; V: TRBV4-1
DNA: TGCGCCAGCAGCTTGGTACAGGGAGTAGGAAACACCATATATTTT; CDR3: CASSLVQGVGNTIYF; D: -; J: TRBJ1-3; size: -; V: TRBV5-1
DNA: TGTGCCAGCAGTCGAGGACTAGCGGGGGGGCGGCGGGCAGATACGCAGTATTTT; CDR3: CASSRGLAGGRRADTQYF; D: TRBD2; J: TRBJ2-3; size: -; V: TRBV7-9
DNA: TGTGCCAGCAGCCTCCTCGTCTCTGGGGCCAACGTCCTGACTTTC; CDR3: CASSLLVSGANVLTF; D: -; J: TRBJ2-6; size: -; V: TRBV3-1/TRBV3-2
DNA: TGCCCAGGGCCTAGCGGGGGGGCAGGAGAGGATACGCAGTATTTT; CDR3: CPGPSGGAGEDTQYF; D: TRBD2; J: TRBJ2-3; size: -; V: TRBV19
DNA: TGTGCCAGCACTTTGGCCACTAGCGGGGGTCGTTATGAGCAGTTCTTC; CDR3: CASTLATSGGRYEQFF; D: TRBD2; J: TRBJ2-1; size: -; V: TRBV7-9
DNA: TGTGCCAGCATCTCGCCAGGGAACACTGAAGCTTTCTTT; CDR3: CASISPGNTEAFF; D: -; J: TRBJ1-1; size: -; V: TRBV6-5
DNA: TGTGCCAGCAGTGACTCGGCCAGCGTGTACAATGAGCAGTTCTTC; CDR3: CASSDSASVYNEQFF; D: -; J: TRBJ2-1; size: -; V: TRBV6-4
DNA: TGTGCCAGCAGCTTATCCCCCGGACAGGCCTACGAGCAGTACTTC; CDR3: CASSLSPGQAYEQYF; D: TRBD1; J: TRBJ2-7; size: -; V: TRBV7-2
DNA: TGTGCCAGCAGGGCCATAGACAGGGCTGCTATGGGCTACACCTTC; CDR3: CASRAIDRAAMGYTF; D: TRBD1; J: TRBJ1-2; size: -; V: TRBV27
DNA: TGTGCCAGCAGCTTTGAGAATCCCTACGAGCAGTACTTC; CDR3: CASSFENPYEQYF; D: -; J: TRBJ2-7; size: -; V: TRBV7-9
DNA: TGCGCCTCGAGCGTGGCGCGGGACACTGAAGCTTTCTTT; CDR3: CASSVARDTEAFF; D: -; J: TRBJ1-1; size: -; V: TRBV10-1
DNA: TGTGCCAGCAGTTTACGGAGAGGGAATGAGCAGTTCTTC; CDR3: CASSLRRGNEQFF; D: -; J: TRBJ2-1; size: -; V: TRBV12-3/TRBV12-4
DNA: TGTGCCAGCAGTGAGGACAGGGGGTTCGGTTCACCCCTCCACTTT; CDR3: CASSEDRGFGSPLHF; D: TRBD1; J: TRBJ1-6; size: -; V: TRBV2
DNA: TGCAGCGTTGGGTTCGACAGGATTAACACCGGGGAGCTGTTTTTT; CDR3: CSVGFDRINTGELFF; D: -; J: TRBJ2-2; size: -; V: TRBV29-1
DNA: TGTGCCAGCTCACCCCGACGACAGACCTCATTTACTAATGAAAAACTGTTTTTT; CDR3: CASSPRRQTSFTNEKLFF; D: -; J: TRBJ1-4; size: -; V: TRBV18
DNA: TGTGCCAGTGGCCACGGACTAGCGGGGGGAGGTGAGCAGTTCTTC; CDR3: CASGHGLAGGGEQFF; D: TRBD2; J: TRBJ2-1; size: -; V: TRBV19
DNA: TGTGCCAGCAGTTACTCACGAACCGTGAGTTCACCCCTCCACTTT; CDR3: CASSYSRTVSSPLHF; D: -; J: TRBJ1-6; size: -; V: TRBV6-2/TRBV6-3
DNA: TGTGCCAGCAGTTTATCAGGGGCCAGGGGGTACACCTTC; CDR3: CASSLSGARGYTF; D: TRBD1; J: TRBJ1-2; size: -; V: TRBV27
DNA: TGCGCCAGCAGCTGGGGCACCGGGACAGGGGGCGGCTACACCTTC; CDR3: CASSWGTGTGGGYTF; D: TRBD1; J: TRBJ1-2; size: -; V: TRBV5-1
DNA: TGTGCCACCAGCAGATCTCTCTTTACCCCGCTAGCGGGGGAGCCAGATACGCAGTATTTT; CDR3: CATSRSLFTPLAGEPDTQYF; D: TRBD2; J: TRBJ2-3; size: -; V: TRBV15
DNA: TGTGCCAGTAAATACTTGACAGGGTTAGGCTCTGGGGCCAACGTCCTGACTTTC; CDR3: CASKYLTGLGSGANVLTF; D: TRBD1; J: TRBJ2-6; size: -; V: TRBV19